This T cell receptor beta chain comes out of a study of T cells in Graves' hyperthyroidism and ophthalmopathy (dated by TCRdb to between 2019 and 2020). In the study overall: Peripheral blood was collected at initial diagnosis, before any treatment. The study also compared thyroid tissue and blood T-cell repertoires from roughly six Graves' hyperthyroidism patients. To identify distinguishing TCR V-J signatures, a discovery cohort of around 100 patients was used, comprising 40 to 45 with Graves' ophthalmopathy and some 60 with stable Graves' hyperthyroidism. According to the paper, TCR Vbeta CDR3 sequencing was carried out on 135 peripheral blood samples, which came from under 50 ophthalmopathy, 75 or so hyperthyroidism and some 17 progressor patients. After blood sampling, hyperthyroidism patients were treated with methimazole at a starting dose of 30 mg daily, and ophthalmopathy patients were treated with high-dose intravenous methylprednisolone. The 100 discovery patients were randomly split 7:3 into training and test sets. An independent validation cohort of some 18 hyperthyroidism patients and more than 15 patients who later progressed to ophthalmopathy tested prospective prediction of ophthalmopathy.

Here is what the overall study found, with its caveats: In validation, progression to ophthalmopathy was predicted by the model with around 71% sensitivity and approximately 78% specificity, a median of about 6.8 months before onset. Sample size was not statistically predetermined, and blinding of investigators to group allocation was not performed. Most expanded thyroid clonotypes (frequency above 0.001) were also detected in blood, suggesting blood repertoires may reflect thyroid immune responses. A model built on a 13 V-J signature distinguished ophthalmopathy from stable hyperthyroidism, reaching roughly 88% sensitivity and about 81% specificity in cross-validation and 80%/75% in testing.

TCR beta CDR3 regions were amplified from RNA transcripts. The first round of RT-PCR for the TCR CDR3 was performed with the HTBI primer set and the Qiagen OneStep RT-PCR kit. Libraries were constructed in a second round of multiplex PCR, after which size selection and purification were performed. Paired-end sequencing of the libraries was performed with 100 bp reads on an Illumina HiSeq2000. In the authors' own workflow: SOAPnuke was used to process the raw data, with reads discarded if the reads contained adapters or uncalled bases, had a mean Phred below 15, or lacked an exact constant-primer or identifier match. COPE v1.2.5 was used to merge the high-quality paired reads, and each unique nucleotide sequence was defined as a clonotype. MiTCR v1.1 was used to align the clonotypes against IMGT TRBV, TRBD and TRBJ reference segments. The analysis was restricted to V-J combinations with a frequency above 0.0001, which together covered about 99% of the repertoires. The TCS score was defined as F50 (clonal expansion) divided by E x V (chaos), with BLOSUM62-based TCRdist calculated between CDR3 peptides within each V-J. Welch's t-statistics and random forest reduced around 520 V-J features to roughly 13, which were used in a naive Bayes classifier (R e1071). TCRdb reran the public reads through fastp at Q25 and MiXCR, keeping productive beta chains. Each entry merges the rows of one CDR3 protein and shows their most common DNA and genes. The V and J calls were not made by the authors but by TCRdb's processing. The sample data list over 450,000 distinct CDR3 sequences, and around 14% of these were observed just once. The ten largest clones represent 15% to 20% of the sample.

Concerning this clonotype itself: The target of this receptor is not known. Nothing much larger sits one base from this clone, and base qualities are not available.

From its cysteine to its phenylalanine, the CDR3 spans 18 amino acids. The retained sequence is limited to the CDR3, 54 bases, with the frame set at the first base. CDR1 SGHRS and CDR2 YFSETQ were looked up in the germline V gene. V loses 3 bases of germline sequence and J loses 4 bases, and the interval between the two ends is 25 bases. Stable Graves' hyperthyroidism was defined as no progression to ophthalmopathy during 18 months of follow-up. Hyperthyroidism patients were aged 18 to 65 years and newly diagnosed, with disease duration of less than 2 months. Patients with uncontrolled infections, other autoimmune diseases, pregnancy or lactation were excluded. Clinical symptoms, serum thyroxine and TRAb, thyroid ultrasound, and orbital computed tomography formed the basis for the diagnoses. PBMCs were isolated from more than 8 ml of fresh peripheral blood by Ficoll-Paque density gradient centrifugation. Total RNA was extracted using Trizol reagent, and RNA quality was assessed on an Agilent 2100 Bioanalyzer.

This clonotype was obtained from a woman aged 18 to 35 with Graves' hyperthyroidism. Sequencing used blood. The chain is made from TRBV5-1 and TRBJ1-2; the D gene lacks a confident call. The DNA sequence reads TGCGCCAGCAGCTCCCTTGCCCATGGCGGCCGGATCGTCTATGGCTACACCTTC. Its protein is CASSSLAHGGRIVYGYTF.